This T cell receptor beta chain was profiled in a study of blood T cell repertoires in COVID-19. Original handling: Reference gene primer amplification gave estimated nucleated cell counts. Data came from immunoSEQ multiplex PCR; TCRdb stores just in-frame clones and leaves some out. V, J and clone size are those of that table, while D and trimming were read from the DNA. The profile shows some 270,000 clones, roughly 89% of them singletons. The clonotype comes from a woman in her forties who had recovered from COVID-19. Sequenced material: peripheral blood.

The DNA of the CDR3 is TGTGCCAGCAGCAAAGGTGAGACAGGGACCTACGAGCAGTACTTC. Translation gives CASSKGETGTYEQYF. The chain links TRBV21-1 to TRBJ2-7; TRBD1, the D gene given by the table, was not confirmed from the DNA. TRBV21-1 is a known pseudogene. The CDR3 covers 15 residues.